This T cell receptor beta chain was captured in a study of cytotoxic CD8 clonotypes in ibrutinib-treated CLL. The overall study: Patient counts were roughly 10 relapsed/refractory, some 16 treatment-naive and 17 to 18 IGHV unmutated. Among responders, approximately 24 were partial and 2 complete; after median approximately 68 months, approximately 15 stayed remitted and roughly 12 progressed. Notes on the study in general: Clonality was higher at baseline than in age-matched healthy donors and tracked circulating CD8+ T-cell counts. The clonality rise at ibrutinib response reflected private clonotype expansion.

Of note for this clone: Its matching antigen is unknown.

This CDR3 has 17 amino acids. The V gene lost 1 base and the J gene lost 5 bases, with 17 bases spanning the gap. Germline V gives CDR1 SEHNR, CDR2 FQNEAQ (reference sequence). Libraries were prepared by immunoSEQ multiplex PCR; TCRdb keeps only in-frame clonotypes and omits some of them. The profile covers approximately 190,000 clones, with about four fifths appearing a single time and about an eighth taken by the ten largest. This clonotype originated in a human donor with chronic lymphocytic leukemia. The sample here was PBMCs, taken after 12 months of ibrutinib treatment. J is TRBJ2-2 and V is TRBV7-9; D gene ambiguous. The CDR3 nucleotides read TGTGCCAGCAGCTTAGGAAACCGGGCCGTGTGGACCGGGGAGCTGTTTTTT. This sequence encodes CASSLGNRAVWTGELFF.